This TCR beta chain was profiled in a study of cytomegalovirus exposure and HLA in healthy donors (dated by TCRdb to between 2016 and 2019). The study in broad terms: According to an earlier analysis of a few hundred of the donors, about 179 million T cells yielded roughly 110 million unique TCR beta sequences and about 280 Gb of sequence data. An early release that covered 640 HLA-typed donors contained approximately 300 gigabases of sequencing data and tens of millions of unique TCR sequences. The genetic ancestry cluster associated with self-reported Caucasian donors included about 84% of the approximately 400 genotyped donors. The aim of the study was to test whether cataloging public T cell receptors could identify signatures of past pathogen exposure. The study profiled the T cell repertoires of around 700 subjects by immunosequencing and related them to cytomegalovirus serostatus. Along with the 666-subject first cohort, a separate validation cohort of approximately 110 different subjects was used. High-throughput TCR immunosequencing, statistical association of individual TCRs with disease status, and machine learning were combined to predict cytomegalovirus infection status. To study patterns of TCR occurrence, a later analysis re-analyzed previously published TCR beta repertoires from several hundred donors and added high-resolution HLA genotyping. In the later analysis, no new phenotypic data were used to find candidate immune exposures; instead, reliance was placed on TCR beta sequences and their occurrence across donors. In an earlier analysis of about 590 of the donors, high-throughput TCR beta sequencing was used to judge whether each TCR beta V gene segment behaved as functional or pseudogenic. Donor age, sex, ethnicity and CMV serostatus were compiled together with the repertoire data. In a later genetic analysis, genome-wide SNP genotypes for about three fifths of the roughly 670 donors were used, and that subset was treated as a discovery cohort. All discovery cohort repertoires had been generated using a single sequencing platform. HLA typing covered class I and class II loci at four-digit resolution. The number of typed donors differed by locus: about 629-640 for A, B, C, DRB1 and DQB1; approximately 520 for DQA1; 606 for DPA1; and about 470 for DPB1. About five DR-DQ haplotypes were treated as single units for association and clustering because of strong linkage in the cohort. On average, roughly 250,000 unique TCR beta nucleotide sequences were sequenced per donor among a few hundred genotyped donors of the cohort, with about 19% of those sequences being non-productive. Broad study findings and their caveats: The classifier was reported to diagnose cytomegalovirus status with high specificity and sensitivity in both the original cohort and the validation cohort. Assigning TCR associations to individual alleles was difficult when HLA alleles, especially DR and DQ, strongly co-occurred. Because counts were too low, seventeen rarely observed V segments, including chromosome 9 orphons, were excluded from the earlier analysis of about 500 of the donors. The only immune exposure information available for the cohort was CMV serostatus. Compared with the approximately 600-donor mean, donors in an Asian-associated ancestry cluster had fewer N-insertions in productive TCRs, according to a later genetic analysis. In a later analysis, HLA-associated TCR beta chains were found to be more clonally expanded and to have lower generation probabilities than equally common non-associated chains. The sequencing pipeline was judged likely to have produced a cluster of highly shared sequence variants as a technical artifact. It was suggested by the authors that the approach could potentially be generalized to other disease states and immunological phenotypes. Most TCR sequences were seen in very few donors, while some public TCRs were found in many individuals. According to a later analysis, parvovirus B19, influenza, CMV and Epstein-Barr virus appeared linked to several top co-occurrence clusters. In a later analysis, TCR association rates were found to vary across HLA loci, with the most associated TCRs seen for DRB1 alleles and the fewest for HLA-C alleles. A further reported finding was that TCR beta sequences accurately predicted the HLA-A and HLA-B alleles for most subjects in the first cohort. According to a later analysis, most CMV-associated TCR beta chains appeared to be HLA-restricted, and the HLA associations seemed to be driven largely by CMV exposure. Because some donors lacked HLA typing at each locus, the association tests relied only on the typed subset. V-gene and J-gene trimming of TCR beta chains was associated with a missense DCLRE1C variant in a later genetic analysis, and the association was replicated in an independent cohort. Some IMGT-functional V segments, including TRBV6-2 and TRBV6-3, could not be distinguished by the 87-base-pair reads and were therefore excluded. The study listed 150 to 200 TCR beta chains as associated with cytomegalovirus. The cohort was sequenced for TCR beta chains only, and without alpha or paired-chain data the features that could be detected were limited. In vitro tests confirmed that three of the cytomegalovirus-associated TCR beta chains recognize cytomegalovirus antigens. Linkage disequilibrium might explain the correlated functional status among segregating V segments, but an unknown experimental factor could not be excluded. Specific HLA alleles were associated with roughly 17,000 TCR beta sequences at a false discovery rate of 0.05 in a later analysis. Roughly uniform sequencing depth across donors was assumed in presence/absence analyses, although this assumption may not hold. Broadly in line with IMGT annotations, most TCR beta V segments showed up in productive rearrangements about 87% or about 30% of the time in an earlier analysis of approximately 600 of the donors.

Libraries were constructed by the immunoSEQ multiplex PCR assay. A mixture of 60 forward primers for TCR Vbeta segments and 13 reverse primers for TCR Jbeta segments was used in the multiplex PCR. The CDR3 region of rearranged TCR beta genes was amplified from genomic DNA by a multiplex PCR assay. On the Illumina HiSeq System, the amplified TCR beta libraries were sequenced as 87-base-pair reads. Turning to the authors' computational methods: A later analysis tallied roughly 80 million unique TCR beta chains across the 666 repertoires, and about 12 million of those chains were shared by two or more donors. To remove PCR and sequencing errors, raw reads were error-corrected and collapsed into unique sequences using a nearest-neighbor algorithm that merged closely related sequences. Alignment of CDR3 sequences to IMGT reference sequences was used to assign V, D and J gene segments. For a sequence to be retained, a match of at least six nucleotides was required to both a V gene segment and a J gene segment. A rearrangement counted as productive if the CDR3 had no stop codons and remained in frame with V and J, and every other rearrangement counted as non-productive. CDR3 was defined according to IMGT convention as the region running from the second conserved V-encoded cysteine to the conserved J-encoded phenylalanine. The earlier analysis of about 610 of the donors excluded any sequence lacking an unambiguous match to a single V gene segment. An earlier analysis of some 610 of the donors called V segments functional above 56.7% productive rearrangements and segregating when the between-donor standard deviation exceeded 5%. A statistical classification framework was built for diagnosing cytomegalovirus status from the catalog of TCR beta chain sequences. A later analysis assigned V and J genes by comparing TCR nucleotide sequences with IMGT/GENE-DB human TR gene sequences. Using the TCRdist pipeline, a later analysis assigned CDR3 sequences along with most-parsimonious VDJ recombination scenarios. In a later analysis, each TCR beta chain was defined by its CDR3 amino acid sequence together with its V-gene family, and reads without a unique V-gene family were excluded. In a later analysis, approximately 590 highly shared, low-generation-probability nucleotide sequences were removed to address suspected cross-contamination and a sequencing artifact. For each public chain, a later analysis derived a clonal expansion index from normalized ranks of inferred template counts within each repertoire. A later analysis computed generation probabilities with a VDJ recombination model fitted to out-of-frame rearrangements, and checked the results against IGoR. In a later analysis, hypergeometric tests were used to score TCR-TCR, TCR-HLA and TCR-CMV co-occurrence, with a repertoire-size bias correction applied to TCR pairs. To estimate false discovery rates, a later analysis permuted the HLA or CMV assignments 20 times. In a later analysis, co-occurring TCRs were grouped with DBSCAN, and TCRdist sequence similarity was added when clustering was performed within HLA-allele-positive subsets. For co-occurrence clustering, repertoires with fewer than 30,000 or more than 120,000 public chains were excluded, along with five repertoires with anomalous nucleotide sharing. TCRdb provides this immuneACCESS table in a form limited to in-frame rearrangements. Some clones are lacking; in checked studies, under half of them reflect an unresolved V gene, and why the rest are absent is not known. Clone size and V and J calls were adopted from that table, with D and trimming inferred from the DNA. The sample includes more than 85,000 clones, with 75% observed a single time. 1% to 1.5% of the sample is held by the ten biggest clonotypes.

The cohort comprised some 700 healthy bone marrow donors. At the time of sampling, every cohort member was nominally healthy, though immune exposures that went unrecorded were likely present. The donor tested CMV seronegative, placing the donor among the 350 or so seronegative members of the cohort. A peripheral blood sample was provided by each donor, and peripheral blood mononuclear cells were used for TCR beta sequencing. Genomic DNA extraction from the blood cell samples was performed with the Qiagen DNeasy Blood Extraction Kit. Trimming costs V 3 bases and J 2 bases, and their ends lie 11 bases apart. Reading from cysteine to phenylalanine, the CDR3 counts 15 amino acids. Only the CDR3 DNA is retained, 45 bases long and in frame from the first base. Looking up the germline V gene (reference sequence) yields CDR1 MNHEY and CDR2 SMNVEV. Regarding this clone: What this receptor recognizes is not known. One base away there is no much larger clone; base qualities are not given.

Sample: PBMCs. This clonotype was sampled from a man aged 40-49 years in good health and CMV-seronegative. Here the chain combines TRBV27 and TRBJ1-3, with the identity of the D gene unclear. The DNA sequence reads TGTGCCAGCAGTTTGGAGGGCGCGACTGGAAACACCATATATTTT. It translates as CASSLEGATGNTIYF.